The clone carrying this T cell receptor (beta chain) was seen a few times. This sample stems from a study of cytomegalovirus exposure and HLA in healthy donors. CDR3 length: 13 amino acids. In germline, CDR1 is SGHVS, CDR2 FQNEAQ. V was cut by 5 bases and J by 3 bases, with 10 bases left in between. The PCR used 60 Vbeta and 13 Jbeta primers. In the original analysis: Later analysis identified roughly 84 million unique TCR beta chains, approximately 11 million shared. TCRdb keeps only in-frame clones here, not all; method: immunoSEQ multiplex PCR. V and J calls and clone size come straight from that table; D and trimming were deduced from the DNA. This table holds under 90,000 clones, 70% to 80% found once.

This TCR derives from a woman between 50 and 59 years old in good health and CMV-seropositive. What was sequenced was PBMCs. V is TRBV7-8 and J is TRBJ1-2, with TRBD1 as a possible D gene (5 bases). The CDR3 DNA reads TGTGCCAGCAGCCCCACGGGGGACTATGGCTACACCTTC. Translated, it gives CASSPTGDYGYTF. The variable domain in full, with the rest retrieved from reference TRBV7-8 and TRBJ1-2, is GAGVSQSPRYKVAKRGQDVALRCDPISGHVSLFWYQQALGQGPEFLTYFQNEAQLDKSGLPSDRFFAERPEGSVSTLKIQRTQQEDSAVYLCASSPTGDYGYTFGSGTRLTVV.